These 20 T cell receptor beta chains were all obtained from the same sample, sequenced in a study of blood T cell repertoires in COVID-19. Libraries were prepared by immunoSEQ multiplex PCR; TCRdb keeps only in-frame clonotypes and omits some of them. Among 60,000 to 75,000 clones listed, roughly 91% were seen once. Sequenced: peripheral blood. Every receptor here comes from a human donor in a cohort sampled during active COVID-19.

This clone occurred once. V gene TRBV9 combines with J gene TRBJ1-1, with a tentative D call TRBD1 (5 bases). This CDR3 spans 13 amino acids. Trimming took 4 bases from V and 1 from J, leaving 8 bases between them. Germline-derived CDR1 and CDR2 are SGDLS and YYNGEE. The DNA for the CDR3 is TGTGCCAGCAGCCCGCAGGGGAACACTGAAGCTTTCTTT. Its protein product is CASSPQGNTEAFF. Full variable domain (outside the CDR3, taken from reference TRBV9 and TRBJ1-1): DSGVTQTPKHLITATGQRVTLRCSPRSGDLSVYWYQQSLDQGLQFLIQYYNGEERAKGNILERFSAQQFPDLHSELNLSSLELGDSALYFCASSPQGNTEAFFGQGTRLTVV.

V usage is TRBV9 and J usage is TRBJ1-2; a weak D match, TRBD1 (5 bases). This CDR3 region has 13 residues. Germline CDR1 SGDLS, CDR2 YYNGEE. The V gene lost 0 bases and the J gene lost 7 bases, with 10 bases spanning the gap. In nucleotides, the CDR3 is TGTGCCAGCAGCGTAGGACAGTCCACTGGCTACACCTTC. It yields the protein CASSVGQSTGYTF.

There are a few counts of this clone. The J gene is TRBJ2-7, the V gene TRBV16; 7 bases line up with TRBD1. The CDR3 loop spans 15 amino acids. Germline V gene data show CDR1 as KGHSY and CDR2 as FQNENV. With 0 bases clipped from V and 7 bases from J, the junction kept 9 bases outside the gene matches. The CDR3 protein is CASSQSRSDRSEQYF. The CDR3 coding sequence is TGTGCCAGCAGCCAATCGAGGTCGGACAGGTCTGAGCAGTACTTC. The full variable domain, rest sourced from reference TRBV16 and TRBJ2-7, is GEEVAQTPKHLVRGEGQKAKLYCAPIKGHSYVFWYQQVLKNEFKFLISFQNENVFDETGMPKERFSAKCLPNSPCSLEIQATKLEDSAVYFCASSQSRSDRSEQYFGPGTRLTVT.

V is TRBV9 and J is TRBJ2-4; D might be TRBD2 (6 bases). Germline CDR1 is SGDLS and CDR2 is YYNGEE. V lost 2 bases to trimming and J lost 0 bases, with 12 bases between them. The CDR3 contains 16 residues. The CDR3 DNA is TGTGCCAGCAGCGTGGGGGGAGGTCTAGCCAAAAACATTCAGTACTTC. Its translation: CASSVGGGLAKNIQYF.

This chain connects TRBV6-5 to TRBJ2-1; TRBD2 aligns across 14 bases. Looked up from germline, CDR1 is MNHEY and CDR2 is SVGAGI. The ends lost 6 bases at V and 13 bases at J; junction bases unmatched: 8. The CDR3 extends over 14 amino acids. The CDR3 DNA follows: TGTGCCAGCAGGAGGTTGGGACTAGCGGGAGACCAGTTCTTC. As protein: CASRRLGLAGDQFF.

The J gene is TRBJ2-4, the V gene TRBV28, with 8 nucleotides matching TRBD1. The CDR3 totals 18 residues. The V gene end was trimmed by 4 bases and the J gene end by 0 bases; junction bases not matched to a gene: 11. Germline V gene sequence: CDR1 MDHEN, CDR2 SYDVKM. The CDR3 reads CASSSPGTGNLAKNIQYF. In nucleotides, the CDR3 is TGTGCCAGCAGTTCACCCGGGACAGGAAACCTAGCCAAAAACATTCAGTACTTC.

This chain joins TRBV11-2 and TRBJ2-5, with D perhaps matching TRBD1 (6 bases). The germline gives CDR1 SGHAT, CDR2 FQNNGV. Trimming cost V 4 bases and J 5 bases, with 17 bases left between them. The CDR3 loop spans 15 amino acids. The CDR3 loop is CASSSPGHLSETQYF. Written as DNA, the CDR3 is TGTGCCAGCAGCTCCCCGGGACACCTGAGCGAGACCCAGTACTTC.

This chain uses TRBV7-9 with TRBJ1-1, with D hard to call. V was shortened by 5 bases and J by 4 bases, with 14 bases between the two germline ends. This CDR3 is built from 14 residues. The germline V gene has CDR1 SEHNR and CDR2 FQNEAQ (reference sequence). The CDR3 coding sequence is TGTGCCAGCAGCCGCTTAACGGTATCCACTGAAGCTTTCTTT. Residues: CASSRLTVSTEAFF.

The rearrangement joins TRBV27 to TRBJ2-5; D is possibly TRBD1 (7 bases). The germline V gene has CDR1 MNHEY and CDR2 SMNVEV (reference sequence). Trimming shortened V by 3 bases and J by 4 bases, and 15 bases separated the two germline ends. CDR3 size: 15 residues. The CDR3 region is CASSLEGAGGETQYF. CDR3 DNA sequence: TGTGCCAGCAGTTTGGAGGGGGCAGGAGGAGAGACCCAGTACTTC.

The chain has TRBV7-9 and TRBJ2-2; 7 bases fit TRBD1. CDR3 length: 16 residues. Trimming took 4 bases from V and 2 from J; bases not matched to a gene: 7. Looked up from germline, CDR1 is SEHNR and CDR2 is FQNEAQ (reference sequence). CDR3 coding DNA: TGTGCCAGCAGCTCTAACAGGGGAATTAACACCGGGGAGCTGTTTTTT. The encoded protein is CASSSNRGINTGELFF.

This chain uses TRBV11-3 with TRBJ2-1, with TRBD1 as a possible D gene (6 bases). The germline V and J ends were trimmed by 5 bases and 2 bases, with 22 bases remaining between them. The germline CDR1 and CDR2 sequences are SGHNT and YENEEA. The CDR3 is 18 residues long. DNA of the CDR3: TGTGCCAGCAGCGCCCGAGGGGCAGGGGTAGAGCCCTACAATGAGCAGTTCTTC. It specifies CASSARGAGVEPYNEQFF.

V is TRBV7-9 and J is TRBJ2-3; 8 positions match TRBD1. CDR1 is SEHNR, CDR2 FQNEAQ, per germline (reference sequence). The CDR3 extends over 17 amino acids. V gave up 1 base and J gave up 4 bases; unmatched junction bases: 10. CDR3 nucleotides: TGTGCCAGCAGCTTAGACTCCGGGACAGGATTTTCAGATACGCAGTATTTT. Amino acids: CASSLDSGTGFSDTQYF. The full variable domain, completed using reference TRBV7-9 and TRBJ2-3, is DTGVSQNPRHKITKRGQNVTFRCDPISEHNRLYWYRQTLGQGPEFLTYFQNEAQLEKSRLLSDRFSAERPKGSFSTLEIQRTEQGDSAMYLCASSLDSGTGFSDTQYFGPGTRLTVL.

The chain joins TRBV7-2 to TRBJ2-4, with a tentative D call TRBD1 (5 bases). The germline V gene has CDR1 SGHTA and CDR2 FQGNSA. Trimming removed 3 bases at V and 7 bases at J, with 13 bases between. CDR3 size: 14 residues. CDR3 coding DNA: TGTGCCAGCAGCTTTTTGCAGGGTCTGAACATTCAGTACTTC. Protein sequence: CASSFLQGLNIQYF. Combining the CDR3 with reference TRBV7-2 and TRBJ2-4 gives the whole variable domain GAGVSQSPSNKVTEKGKDVELRCDPISGHTALYWYRQSLGQGLEFLIYFQGNSAPDKSGLPSDRFSAERTGGSVSTLTIQRTQQEDSAVYLCASSFLQGLNIQYFGAGTRLSVL.

This CDR3 reads CASSQDRDRVYEQYF. CDR3 in DNA: TGTGCCAGCAGCCAAGACCGGGACAGGGTTTACGAGCAGTACTTC. The V gene is TRBV3-1 (or the pseudogene TRBV3-2), the J gene TRBJ2-7, with 9 bases matching TRBD1. The CDR3 runs 15 residues. The junction had 4 bases not matched to a gene; V was cut back by 0 bases and J by 4 bases. Germline-derived CDR1 and CDR2 are LGHDT and YNNKEL (reference sequence).

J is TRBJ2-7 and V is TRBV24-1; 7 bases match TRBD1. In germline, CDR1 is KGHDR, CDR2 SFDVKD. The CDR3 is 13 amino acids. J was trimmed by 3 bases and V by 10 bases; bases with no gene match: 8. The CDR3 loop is CATSDRRYYEQYF. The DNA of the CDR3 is TGTGCCACTTCGGACAGGCGGTACTACGAGCAGTACTTC.

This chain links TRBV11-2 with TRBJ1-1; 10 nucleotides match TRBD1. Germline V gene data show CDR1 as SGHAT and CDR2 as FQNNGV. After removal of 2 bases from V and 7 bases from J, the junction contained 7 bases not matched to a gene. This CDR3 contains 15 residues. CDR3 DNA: TGTGCCAGCAGCTTAAATGGACAGGGGGTTAATGAAGCTTTCTTT. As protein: CASSLNGQGVNEAFF.

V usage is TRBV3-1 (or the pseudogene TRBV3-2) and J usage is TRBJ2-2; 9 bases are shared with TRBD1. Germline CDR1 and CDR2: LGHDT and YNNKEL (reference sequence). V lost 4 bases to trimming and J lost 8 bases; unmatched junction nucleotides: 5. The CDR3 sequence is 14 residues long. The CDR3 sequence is CASSPGQGIGELFF. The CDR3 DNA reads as TGTGCCAGCAGCCCAGGACAGGGGATAGGGGAGCTGTTTTTT.

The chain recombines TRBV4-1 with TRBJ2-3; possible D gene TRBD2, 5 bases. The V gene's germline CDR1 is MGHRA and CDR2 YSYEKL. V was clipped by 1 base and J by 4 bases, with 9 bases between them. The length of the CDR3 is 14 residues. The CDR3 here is CASSQGPGADTQYF. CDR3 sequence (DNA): TGCGCCAGCAGCCAAGGACCCGGGGCAGATACGCAGTATTTT.

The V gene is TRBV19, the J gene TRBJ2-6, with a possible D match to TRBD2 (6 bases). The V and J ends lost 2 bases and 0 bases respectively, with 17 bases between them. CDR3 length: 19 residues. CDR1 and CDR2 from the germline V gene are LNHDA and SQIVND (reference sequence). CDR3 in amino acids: CASSIKRAQGGSGANVLTF. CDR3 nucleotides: TGTGCCAGTAGTATAAAGAGGGCCCAGGGAGGCTCTGGGGCCAACGTCCTGACTTTC. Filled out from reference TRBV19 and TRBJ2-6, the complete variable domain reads DGGITQSPKYLFRKEGQNVTLSCEQNLNHDAMYWYRQDPGQGLRLIYYSQIVNDFQKGDIAEGYSVSREKKESFPLTVTSAQKNPTAFYLCASSIKRAQGGSGANVLTFGAGSRLTVL.

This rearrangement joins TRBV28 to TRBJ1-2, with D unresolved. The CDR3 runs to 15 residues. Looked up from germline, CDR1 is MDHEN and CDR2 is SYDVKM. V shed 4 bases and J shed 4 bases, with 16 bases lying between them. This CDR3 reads CASSSNLGAGYGYTF. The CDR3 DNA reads TGTGCCAGCAGTTCCAACCTGGGAGCCGGCTATGGCTACACCTTC.